This T cell receptor beta chain originates from a study of Ad26.COV2.S vaccination and SARS-CoV-2 variants. Study in general: Intramuscular Ad26.COV2.S doses were given once or twice, 56 days apart.

This clone came up once. Its specificity is not known. Study-wide results and limits: With respect to non-spike TCR breadth, vaccine and placebo recipients were similar. Spike-specific CD8+ and CD4+ T cell responses reportedly showed substantial breadth after vaccination.

The treatment denotes: approximately 18 received Ad26.COV2.S at low or high dose, single or two shots; five or six received placebo; per-sample allocation not given. The investigators took samples on day 63 after the first vaccine or placebo injection. Data came from immunoSEQ multiplex PCR; TCRdb stores just in-frame clones and leaves some out. The data contain 410,000 or so clones, around 90% of them singletons. Trimming removed 5 bases at V and 6 bases at J, with 13 bases between. The CDR3 runs 14 residues. CDR1 MNHEY and CDR2 SMNVEV come from the germline V gene (reference sequence). Sample: peripheral blood, taken in a trial of Ad26.COV2.S vaccine versus placebo. The source of this sequence is a person between 18 and 65 years old who received the Ad26.COV2.S COVID-19 vaccine or a placebo. This chain connects TRBV27 to TRBJ1-4; TRBD1 is a possible D gene (5 bases). The CDR3 spells CASSGQGVDEKLFF. The CDR3 nucleotides are TGTGCCAGCAGTGGGCAGGGTGTAGATGAAAAACTGTTTTTT.